This TCR beta chain was captured in a study of blood T cell repertoires in COVID-19. Overall study context: Some COVID-19 samples were acute and others convalescent; all came from the United States, Italy and Spain. The cDNA or gDNA used as material had been derived from T cells, B-cell-depleted T cells, or PBMCs.

Original data processing: Reference gene primer amplification in the assay estimated nucleated cell counts. Sequenced by immunoSEQ multiplex PCR; TCRdb stores in-frame clones only, minus some. V, J and clone size were drawn from that table, and D and trimming were deduced from the DNA. The sample holds 45,000 to 55,000 clones, over 80% seen once. The CDR3 loop spans 15 amino acids. Germline values: CDR1 MNHNS, CDR2 SASEGT. The V and J ends lost 1 base and 2 bases respectively, with 9 bases between them. The V call is TRBV6-1, the J call TRBJ1-5; D is uncertain. Sequencing was performed on peripheral blood. The source of this sequence is a human donor in a cohort sampled during active COVID-19. The CDR3 sequence is CASSEGGYGNQPQHF. As DNA, the CDR3 is TGTGCCAGCAGTGAAGGAGGGTATGGCAATCAGCCCCAGCATTTT.